These T cell receptor beta chains were read from a single sample in a study of blood T cell repertoires in COVID-19. Using immunoSEQ multiplex PCR, the repertoire was profiled, and TCRdb retains in-frame clones only, with some absent. Among a few hundred thousand clones, roughly 91% were seen once, and the ten largest hold more than 7%. The material sequenced was PBMCs or T cells enriched from blood (not recorded which). Receptor source: a man aged 30-40 years in a cohort exposed to, infected with or recovered from COVID-19 (not recorded which). Both conserved end residues are part of each CDR3. D genes are given only for firm matches. The listing skips clone size in some rows; elsewhere it reads once, few, many or a size class.

v_gene	abundance	j_gene	d_gene	CDR3aa	CDR3nt
TRBV6-5	-	TRBJ2-7	-	CASSTLGLPYEQYF	TGTGCCAGCAGTACCCTGGGACTTCCCTACGAGCAGTACTTC
TRBV5-8	-	TRBJ2-1	TRBD2	CASSLTPGLAGGIEQFF	TGTGCCAGCAGCTTAACACCGGGACTAGCGGGAGGAATTGAGCAGTTCTTC
TRBV9	few	TRBJ2-3	-	CASSANRALGTDTQYF	TGTGCCAGCAGCGCGAACAGGGCTCTCGGCACAGATACGCAGTATTTT
TRBV9	-	TRBJ2-3	TRBD2	CASRGDSGKDTQYF	TGTGCCAGCAGAGGAGATAGCGGGAAAGATACGCAGTATTTT
TRBV11-2	-	TRBJ2-7	-	CASSLDVASFYEQYF	TGTGCCAGCAGCTTAGATGTAGCCAGCTTCTACGAGCAGTACTTC
TRBV28	once	TRBJ1-1	-	CASRYRGWPAEAFF	TGTGCCAGCAGGTATAGGGGGTGGCCGGCTGAAGCTTTCTTT
TRBV27	-	TRBJ2-6	-	CAIGAGANVLTF	TGTGCCATCGGGGCTGGGGCCAACGTCCTGACTTTC
TRBV28	-	TRBJ1-1	-	CASTLPGQNTEAFF	TGTGCCAGCACCTTACCGGGACAGAACACTGAAGCTTTCTTT
TRBV28	-	TRBJ2-2	-	CASSLRAGELFF	TGTGCCAGCAGTTTAAGAGCCGGGGAGCTGTTTTTT
TRBV28	-	TRBJ1-1	-	CASIEGLAGGDTEAFF	TGTGCCAGCATTGAAGGGTTAGCCGGAGGGGACACTGAAGCTTTCTTT
TRBV6-1	-	TRBJ2-3	-	CASSDRAGVRIGTQYF	TGTGCCAGCAGTGACCGCGCAGGGGTTCGCATAGGAACGCAGTATTTT
TRBV5-8	-	TRBJ1-3	-	CASSLAITGTGNTIYF	TGTGCCAGCAGCTTGGCGATCACAGGCACTGGAAACACCATATATTTT
TRBV28	once	TRBJ1-2	TRBD1	CASSFGGGQAIYGYTF	TGTGCCAGCAGTTTTGGGGGTGGACAGGCTATTTATGGCTACACCTTC
TRBV5-6	-	TRBJ1-5	-	CASSFYWAHSNQPQHF	TGTGCCAGCAGCTTCTACTGGGCTCATAGCAATCAGCCCCAGCATTTT